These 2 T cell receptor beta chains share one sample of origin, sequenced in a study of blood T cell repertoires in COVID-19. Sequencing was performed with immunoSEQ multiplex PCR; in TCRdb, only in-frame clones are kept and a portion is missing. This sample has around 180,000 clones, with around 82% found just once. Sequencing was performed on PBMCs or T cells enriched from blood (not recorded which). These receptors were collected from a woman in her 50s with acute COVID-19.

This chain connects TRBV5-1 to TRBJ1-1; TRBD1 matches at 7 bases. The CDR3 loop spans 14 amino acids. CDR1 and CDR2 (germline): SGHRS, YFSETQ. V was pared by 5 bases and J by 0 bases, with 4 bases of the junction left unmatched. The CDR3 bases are TGCGCCAGCAGACAGGGGACGATGAACACTGAAGCTTTCTTT. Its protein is CASRQGTMNTEAFF.

The CDR3 here is CASFEDRGRVGANVLTF. CDR3 sequence (DNA): TGTGCCAGCTTTGAGGACAGGGGGCGCGTTGGGGCCAACGTCCTGACTTTC. The chain recombines TRBV18 with TRBJ2-6; 11 positions agree with TRBD1. V lost 7 bases to trimming and J lost 3 bases; unmatched junction nucleotides: 8. Germline values: CDR1 KGHSH, CDR2 LQKENI. The CDR3 runs 17 residues.